This entry lists 16 T cell receptor beta chains sequenced from one sample in a study of T cell responses to AZD1222 COVID-19 vaccine. Assay: immunoSEQ multiplex PCR; the TCRdb copy retains only in-frame clones and omits some. The sample gives roughly 100,000 clones, approximately 90% of which show up once; about 19% is in the top ten. Material: peripheral blood, obtained on day 0 of AZD1222 vaccination. Source of these receptors: an adult in good health.

The V gene is TRBV7-9, the J gene TRBJ1-1, with 7 bases fitting TRBD1. Looked up from germline, CDR1 is SEHNR and CDR2 is FQNEAQ (reference sequence). The CDR3 is 17 amino acids. Trimming cost V 2 bases and J 2 bases; bases outside gene matches: 11. The CDR3 loop is CASSLHPRGQINTEAFF. The CDR3 DNA reads as TGTGCCAGCAGCTTACACCCGAGGGGGCAGATTAACACTGAAGCTTTCTTT. The whole variable domain, remainder taken from reference TRBV7-9 and TRBJ1-1, is DTGVSQNPRHKITKRGQNVTFRCDPISEHNRLYWYRQTLGQGPEFLTYFQNEAQLEKSRLLSDRFSAERPKGSFSTLEIQRTEQGDSAMYLCASSLHPRGQINTEAFFGQGTRLTVV.

The chain employs TRBV2 and TRBJ1-1; D possibly corresponds to TRBD1 (6 bases). Per the germline V gene, CDR1 is SNHLY and CDR2 is FYNNEI. The CDR3 is made up of 13 amino acids. The ends were cut back, 7 bases at V and 2 bases at J, with 11 bases in the middle. The CDR3 nucleotides are TGTGCCAGCACCATACAGGGAAACACTGAAGCTTTCTTT. It specifies CASTIQGNTEAFF.

The rearrangement links TRBV11-3 to TRBJ1-1, with 8 bases fitting TRBD1. Germline CDR1 reads SGHNT; CDR2 reads YENEEA. V lost 3 bases to trimming and J lost 4 bases; unmatched junction nucleotides: 16. The CDR3 totals 18 residues. The CDR3 protein is CASSLEQGGTGAPTEAFF. CDR3 nucleotides: TGTGCCAGCAGCTTGGAACAAGGCGGGACAGGAGCCCCCACTGAAGCTTTCTTT.

This clone has a single count. CDR3 nucleotides: TGTGCCAGTAGTACGACAGGGGGCTCCTACGAGCAGTACTTC. As protein: CASSTTGGSYEQYF. The chain carries TRBV19 and TRBJ2-7, with 9 bases lining up with TRBD1. V trimming: 4 bases; J trimming: 0 bases; junction bases outside the gene matches: 1. The CDR3 contains 14 residues. Germline V gives CDR1 LNHDA, CDR2 SQIVND (reference sequence).

Turning to this clone: Other DNA variants within this sample encode the same CDR3. The rearrangement joins TRBV9 to TRBJ2-5, with D hard to call. V was shortened by 0 bases and J by 0 bases, with 6 bases between the two germline ends. The CDR3 extends over 14 amino acids. Per germline, CDR1 SGDLS and CDR2 YYNGEE. This CDR3 reads CASSVVGNQETQYF. The CDR3 DNA sequence: TGTGCCAGCAGCGTAGTCGGAAACCAAGAGACCCAGTACTTC.

The chain is built from TRBV9 and TRBJ1-2; TRBD1 matches at 10 bases. The CDR3 runs to 14 residues. V lost 4 bases, J lost 8 bases, and 8 bases stayed unmatched. Per germline, CDR1 SGDLS and CDR2 YYNGEE. The CDR3 sequence is CASSLGDRGRGYTF. CDR3 coding DNA: TGTGCCAGCAGCCTTGGGGACAGGGGCCGAGGCTACACCTTC.

This clone has at least ten counts. The chain employs TRBV2 and TRBJ2-7, with D perhaps matching TRBD2 (7 bases). V dropped 1 base and J dropped 4 bases, with 17 bases sitting between them. Germline V gene data show CDR1 as SNHLY and CDR2 as FYNNEI. The CDR3 length is 16 residues. The CDR3 DNA reads TGTGCCAGCAGTGAAGATGCGGAGGGGGGGAGGTACGAGCAGTACTTC. It encodes CASSEDAEGGRYEQYF.

The chain has TRBV7-9 and TRBJ1-4; the match to TRBD1 covers 7 bases. J lost 4 bases, V lost 7 bases, and 9 bases had no gene match. The CDR3 spans 15 residues. Germline CDR1 SEHNR, CDR2 FQNEAQ (reference sequence). CDR3 in amino acids: CASTSGQSHNEKLFF. CDR3 bases: TGTGCCAGCACCTCGGGACAGAGTCATAATGAAAAACTGTTTTTT. The variable domain in full, with the rest retrieved from reference TRBV7-9 and TRBJ1-4, is DTGVSQNPRHKITKRGQNVTFRCDPISEHNRLYWYRQTLGQGPEFLTYFQNEAQLEKSRLLSDRFSAERPKGSFSTLEIQRTEQGDSAMYLCASTSGQSHNEKLFFGSGTQLSVL.

This sequence joins TRBV6-5 and TRBJ2-5; maybe TRBD2 (7 bases). The CDR3 is 14 amino acids. V lost 5 bases and J lost 5, with 15 bases in between. Germline CDR1 reads MNHEY; CDR2 reads SVGAGI. The CDR3 DNA reads TGTGCCAGCAGTCTGTCGGGGGGCCGCGAGACCCAGTACTTC. Its protein is CASSLSGGRETQYF.

The CDR3 region has the DNA TGTGCCAGCAGACTGGGACTGTTCTCCTACAATGAGCAGTTCTTC. Translation: CASRLGLFSYNEQFF. The V gene is TRBV11-2, the J gene TRBJ2-1; D might be TRBD2 (6 bases). In germline, CDR1 is SGHAT, CDR2 FQNNGV. This CDR3 is 15 amino acids long. Deletions cut 6 bases from V and 0 bases from J, with 12 bases between.

The V and J genes are TRBV6-2 or TRBV6-3 and TRBJ2-5; 14 nucleotides line up with TRBD2. The germline gives CDR1 MNHEY, CDR2 SVGEGT. The CDR3 has 18 residues. Trimming took 6 bases from V and 5 from J; bases not matched to a gene: 14. CDR3 protein: CASSPGLAGGIVSETQYF. CDR3 nucleotide sequence: TGTGCCAGCAGCCCCGGACTAGCGGGGGGTATTGTGTCGGAGACCCAGTACTTC.

V usage is TRBV12-3 or TRBV12-4 and J usage is TRBJ1-2, with TRBD1 as a possible D gene (6 bases). This CDR3 is built from 13 residues. Trimming stripped 6 bases from V and 7 bases from J, with 15 bases between. This CDR3 reads CASSPRGGRGYTF. In DNA form, the CDR3 reads TGTGCCAGCAGCCCCCGGGGGGGCCGTGGCTACACCTTC.

The rearrangement uses TRBV27 and TRBJ1-1; tentatively, D is TRBD1 (5 bases). V was trimmed by 5 bases and J by 5 bases, leaving 18 bases between them. Germline V CDR1 and CDR2: MNHEY, SMNVEV (reference sequence). This CDR3 spans 15 amino acids. In DNA form, the CDR3 reads TGTGCCAGCAGTCTCACCGGGACCCTTCAGACTGAAGCTTTCTTT. Translation: CASSLTGTLQTEAFF.

The chain recombines TRBV5-4 with TRBJ2-2; D uncertain. V gave up 0 bases and J gave up 2 bases, with 5 bases separating them. Per the germline V gene, CDR1 is SGHNT and CDR2 is YYREEE (reference sequence). The CDR3 totals 14 residues. CDR3 amino acids: CASSLGINTGELFF. The CDR3 bases are TGTGCCAGCAGCTTGGGGATCAACACCGGGGAGCTGTTTTTT. Using reference TRBV5-4 and TRBJ2-2 for the parts outside the CDR3, the full variable domain is ETGVTQSPTHLIKTRGQQVTLRCSSQSGHNTVSWYQQALGQGPQFIFQYYREEENGRGNFPPRFSGLQFPNYSSELNVNALELDDSALYLCASSLGINTGELFFGEGSRLTVL.

This rearrangement joins TRBV7-3 to TRBJ2-3, with D hard to call. From germline, CDR1 is SGHTA and CDR2 FQGTGA. The length of the CDR3 is 16 residues. V lost 3 bases and J lost 1, with 14 bases in between. In nucleotides, the CDR3 is TGTGCCAGCAGCTTCGGCCTACCCTTTGGCACAGATACGCAGTATTTT. Residues: CASSFGLPFGTDTQYF.

The rearrangement links TRBV14 to TRBJ2-1; D might be TRBD2 (6 bases). There are 15 residues in the CDR3. V lost 8 bases to trimming and J lost 6 bases, with 20 bases between them. CDR1 and CDR2 (germline): SGHDN, FVKESK. The CDR3 region has the DNA TGTGCCAGCCAACTCCAAAGTGGGGGGTTCAATGAGCAGTTCTTC. Translated: CASQLQSGGFNEQFF.